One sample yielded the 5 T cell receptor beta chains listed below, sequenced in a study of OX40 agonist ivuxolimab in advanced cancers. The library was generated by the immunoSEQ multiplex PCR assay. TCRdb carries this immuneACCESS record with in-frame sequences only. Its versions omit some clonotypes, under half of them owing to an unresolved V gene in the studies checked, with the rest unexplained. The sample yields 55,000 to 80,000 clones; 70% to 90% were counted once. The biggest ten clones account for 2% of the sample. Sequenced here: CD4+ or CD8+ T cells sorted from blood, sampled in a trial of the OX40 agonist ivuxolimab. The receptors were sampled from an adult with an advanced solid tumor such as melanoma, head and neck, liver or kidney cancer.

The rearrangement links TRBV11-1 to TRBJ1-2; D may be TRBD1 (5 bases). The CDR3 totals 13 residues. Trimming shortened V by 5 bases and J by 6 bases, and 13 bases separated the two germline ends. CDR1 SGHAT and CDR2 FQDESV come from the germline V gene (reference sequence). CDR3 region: CASSPGGEDGYTF. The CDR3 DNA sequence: TGTGCCAGCAGCCCAGGAGGGGAAGATGGCTACACCTTC.

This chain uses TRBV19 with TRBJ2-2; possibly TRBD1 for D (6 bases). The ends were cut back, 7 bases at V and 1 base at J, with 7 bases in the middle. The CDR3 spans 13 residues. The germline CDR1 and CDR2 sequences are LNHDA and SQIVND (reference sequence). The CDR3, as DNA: TGTGCCAGTATGGACAGGAACACCGGGGAGCTGTTTTTT. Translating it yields CASMDRNTGELFF.

CDR3 in DNA: TGTGCCAGCAGCTTGGACGGCAGCACCGAGCAGTACTTC. This translates into CASSLDGSTEQYF. The J gene is TRBJ2-7, the V gene TRBV5-4; D not resolved. The CDR3 is made up of 13 amino acids. The germline CDR1 and CDR2 sequences are SGHNT and YYREEE (reference sequence). The V and J ends lost 0 bases and 6 bases respectively, with 10 bases between them.

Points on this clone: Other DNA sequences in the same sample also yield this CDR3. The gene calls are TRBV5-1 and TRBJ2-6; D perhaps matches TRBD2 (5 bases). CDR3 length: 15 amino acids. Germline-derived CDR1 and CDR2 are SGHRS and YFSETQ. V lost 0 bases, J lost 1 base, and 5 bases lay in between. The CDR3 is CASSLGGSGANVLTF. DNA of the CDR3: TGCGCCAGCAGCTTGGGAGGGTCTGGGGCCAACGTCCTGACTTTC.

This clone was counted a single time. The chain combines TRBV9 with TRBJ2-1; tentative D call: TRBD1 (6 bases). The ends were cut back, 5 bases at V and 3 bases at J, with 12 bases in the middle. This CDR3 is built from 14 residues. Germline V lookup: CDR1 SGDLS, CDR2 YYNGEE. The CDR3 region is CASSAADSYNEQFF. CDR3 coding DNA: TGTGCCAGCAGTGCAGCGGACAGCTACAATGAGCAGTTCTTC.